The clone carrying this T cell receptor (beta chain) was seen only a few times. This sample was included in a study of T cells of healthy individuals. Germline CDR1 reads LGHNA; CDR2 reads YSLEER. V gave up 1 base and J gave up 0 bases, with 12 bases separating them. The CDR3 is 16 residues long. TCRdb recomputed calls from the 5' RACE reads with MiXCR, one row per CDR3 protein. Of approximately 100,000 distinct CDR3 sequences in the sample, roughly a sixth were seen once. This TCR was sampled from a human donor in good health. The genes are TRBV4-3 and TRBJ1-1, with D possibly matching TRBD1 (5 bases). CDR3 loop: CASSQGPQGLNTEAFF. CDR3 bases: TGCGCCAGCAGCCAAGGCCCCCAGGGACTGAACACTGAAGCTTTCTTT.